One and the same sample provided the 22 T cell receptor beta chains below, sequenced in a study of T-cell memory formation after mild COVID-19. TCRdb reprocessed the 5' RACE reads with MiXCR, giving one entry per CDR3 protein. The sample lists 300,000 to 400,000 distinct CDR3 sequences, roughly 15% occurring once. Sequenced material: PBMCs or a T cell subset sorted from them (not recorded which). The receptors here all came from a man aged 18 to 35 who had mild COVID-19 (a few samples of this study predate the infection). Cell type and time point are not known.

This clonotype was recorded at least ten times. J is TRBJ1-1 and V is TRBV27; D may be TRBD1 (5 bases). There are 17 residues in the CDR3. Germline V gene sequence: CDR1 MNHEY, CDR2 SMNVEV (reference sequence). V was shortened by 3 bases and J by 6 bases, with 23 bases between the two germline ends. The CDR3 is CASSLRDLGGHISEAFF. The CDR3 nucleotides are TGTGCCAGCAGTTTGCGGGACTTGGGGGGTCACATCTCTGAAGCTTTCTTT.

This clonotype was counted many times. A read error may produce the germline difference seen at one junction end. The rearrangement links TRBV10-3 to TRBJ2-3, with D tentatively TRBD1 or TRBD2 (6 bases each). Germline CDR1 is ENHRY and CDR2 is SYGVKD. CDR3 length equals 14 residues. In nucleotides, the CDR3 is TGTGCCACCAGTCAAGGGGGGCCCACAGATACGCAGTATTTT. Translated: CATSQGGPTDTQYF.

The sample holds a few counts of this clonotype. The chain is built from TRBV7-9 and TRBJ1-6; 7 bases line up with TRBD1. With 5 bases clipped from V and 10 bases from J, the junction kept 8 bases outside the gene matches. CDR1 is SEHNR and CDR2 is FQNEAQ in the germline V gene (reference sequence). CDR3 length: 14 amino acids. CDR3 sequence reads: CASSPRQGDSPLHF. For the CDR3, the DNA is TGTGCCAGCAGCCCGCGACAGGGAGACTCACCCCTCCACTTT. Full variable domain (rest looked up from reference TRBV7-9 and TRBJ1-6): DTGVSQNPRHKITKRGQNVTFRCDPISEHNRLYWYRQTLGQGPEFLTYFQNEAQLEKSRLLSDRFSAERPKGSFSTLEIQRTEQGDSAMYLCASSPRQGDSPLHFGNGTRLTVT.

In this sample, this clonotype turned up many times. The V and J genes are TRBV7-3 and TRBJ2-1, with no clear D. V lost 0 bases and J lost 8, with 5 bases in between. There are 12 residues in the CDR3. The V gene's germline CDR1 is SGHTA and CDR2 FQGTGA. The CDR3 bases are TGTGCCAGCAGCTTAACTGGGTATGAGCAGTTCTTC. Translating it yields CASSLTGYEQFF.

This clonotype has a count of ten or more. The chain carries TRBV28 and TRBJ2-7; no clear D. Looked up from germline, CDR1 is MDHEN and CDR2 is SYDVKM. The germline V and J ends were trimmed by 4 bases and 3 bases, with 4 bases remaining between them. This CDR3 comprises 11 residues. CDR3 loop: CASSSLYEQYV. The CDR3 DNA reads TGTGCCAGCAGTTCTCTCTACGAGCAGTACGTC.

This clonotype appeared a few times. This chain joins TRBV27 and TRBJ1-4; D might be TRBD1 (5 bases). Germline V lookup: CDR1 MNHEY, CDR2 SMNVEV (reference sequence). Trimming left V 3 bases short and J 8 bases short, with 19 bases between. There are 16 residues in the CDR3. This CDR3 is CASSFGPGALGEKLFF. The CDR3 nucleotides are TGTGCCAGCAGTTTCGGGCCCGGGGCCTTGGGGGAAAAACTGTTTTTT.

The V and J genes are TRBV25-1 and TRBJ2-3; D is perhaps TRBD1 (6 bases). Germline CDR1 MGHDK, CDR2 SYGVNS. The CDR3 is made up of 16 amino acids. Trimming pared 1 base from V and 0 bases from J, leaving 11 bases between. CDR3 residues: CASSESRGISTDTQYF. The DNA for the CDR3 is TGTGCCAGCAGTGAATCAAGGGGGATTAGCACAGATACGCAGTATTTT.

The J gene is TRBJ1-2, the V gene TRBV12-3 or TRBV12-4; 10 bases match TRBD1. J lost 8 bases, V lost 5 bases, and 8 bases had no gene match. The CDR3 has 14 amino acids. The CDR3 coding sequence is TGTGCCAGCAGTGCCGGGACAGGGGTCTCCGGCTACACCTTC. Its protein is CASSAGTGVSGYTF.

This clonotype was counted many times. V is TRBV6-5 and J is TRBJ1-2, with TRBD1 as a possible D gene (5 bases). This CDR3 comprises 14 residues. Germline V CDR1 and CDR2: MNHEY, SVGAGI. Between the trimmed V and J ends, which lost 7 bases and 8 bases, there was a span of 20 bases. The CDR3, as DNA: TGTGCCAGCACTTCAAGCCCGGACACCCGGGGCTACACCTTC. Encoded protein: CASTSSPDTRGYTF.

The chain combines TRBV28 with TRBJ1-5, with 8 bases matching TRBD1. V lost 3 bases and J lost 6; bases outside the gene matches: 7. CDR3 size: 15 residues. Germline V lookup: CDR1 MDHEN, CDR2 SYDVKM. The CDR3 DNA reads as TGTGCCAGCAGTTTTTCCCAGGGGGCTACTCAGCCCCAGCATTTT. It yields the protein CASSFSQGATQPQHF.

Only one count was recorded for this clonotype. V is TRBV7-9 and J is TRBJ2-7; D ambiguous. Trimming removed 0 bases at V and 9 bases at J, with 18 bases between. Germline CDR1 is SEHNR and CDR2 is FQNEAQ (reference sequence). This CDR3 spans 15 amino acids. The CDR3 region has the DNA TGTGCCAGCAGCTTAGCGAATCCGGCTCTAACGGGGCAGTACGTC. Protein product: CASSLANPALTGQYV.

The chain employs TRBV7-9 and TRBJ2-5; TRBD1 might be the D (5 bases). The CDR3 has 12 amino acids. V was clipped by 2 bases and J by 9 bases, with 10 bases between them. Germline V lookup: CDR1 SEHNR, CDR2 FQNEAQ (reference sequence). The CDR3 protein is CASSLQGSAQYF. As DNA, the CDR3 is TGTGCCAGCAGCTTACAGGGATCGGCCCAGTACTTC.

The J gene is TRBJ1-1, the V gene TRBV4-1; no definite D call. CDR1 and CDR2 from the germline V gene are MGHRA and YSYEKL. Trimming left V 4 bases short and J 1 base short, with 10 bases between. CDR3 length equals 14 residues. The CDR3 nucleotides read TGCGCCAGCAGCCGACCCGGGAGGAACACTGAAGCTTTCTTT. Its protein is CASSRPGRNTEAFF.

CDR3: CASKLTGSQETQYF. The CDR3, as DNA: TGTGCCAGTAAGCTCACAGGGTCCCAAGAGACCCAGTACTTC. The chain recombines TRBV7-8 with TRBJ2-5; tentative D call: TRBD1 (6 bases). The length of the CDR3 is 14 residues. Deletions cut 9 bases from V and 1 base from J, with 15 bases between. Germline V CDR1 and CDR2: SGHVS, FQNEAQ. The full variable domain, completed using reference TRBV7-8 and TRBJ2-5, is GAGVSQSPRYKVAKRGQDVALRCDPISGHVSLFWYQQALGQGPEFLTYFQNEAQLDKSGLPSDRFFAERPEGSVSTLKIQRTQQEDSAVYLCASKLTGSQETQYFGPGTRLLVL.

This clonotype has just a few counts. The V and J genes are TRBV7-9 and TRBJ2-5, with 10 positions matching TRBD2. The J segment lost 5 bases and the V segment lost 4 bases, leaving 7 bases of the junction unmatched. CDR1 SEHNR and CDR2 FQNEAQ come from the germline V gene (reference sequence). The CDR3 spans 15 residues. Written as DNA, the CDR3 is TGTGCCAGCAGCTCGACTAGCGGGTTCGGGGAGACCCAGTACTTC. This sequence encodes CASSSTSGFGETQYF.

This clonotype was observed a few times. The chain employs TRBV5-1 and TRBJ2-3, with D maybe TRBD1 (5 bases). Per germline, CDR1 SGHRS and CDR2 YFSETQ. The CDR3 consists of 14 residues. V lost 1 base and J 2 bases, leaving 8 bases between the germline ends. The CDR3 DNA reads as TGCGCCAGCAGCTTGTTCAGGGACACAGATACGCAGTATTTT. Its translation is CASSLFRDTDTQYF.

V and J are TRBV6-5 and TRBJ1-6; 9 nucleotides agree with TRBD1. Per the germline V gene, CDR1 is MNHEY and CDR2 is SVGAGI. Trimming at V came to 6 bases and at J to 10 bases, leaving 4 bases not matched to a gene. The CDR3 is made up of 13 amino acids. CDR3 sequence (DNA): TGTGCCAGCAGGGGACAGGGAGAATCACCCCTCCACTTT. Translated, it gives CASRGQGESPLHF.

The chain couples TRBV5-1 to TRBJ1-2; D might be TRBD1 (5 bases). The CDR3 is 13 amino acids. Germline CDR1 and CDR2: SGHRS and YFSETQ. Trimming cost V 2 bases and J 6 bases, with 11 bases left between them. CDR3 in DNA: TGCGCCAGCAGCTTAGAAGGGGCTGATGGCTACACCTTC. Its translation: CASSLEGADGYTF.

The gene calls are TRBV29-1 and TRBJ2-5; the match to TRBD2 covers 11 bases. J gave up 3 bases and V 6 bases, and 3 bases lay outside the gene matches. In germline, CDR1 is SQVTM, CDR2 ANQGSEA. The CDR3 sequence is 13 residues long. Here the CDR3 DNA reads TGCAGCGTCCCGACTAGCGGGGAAGAGACCCAGTACTTC. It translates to CSVPTSGEETQYF.

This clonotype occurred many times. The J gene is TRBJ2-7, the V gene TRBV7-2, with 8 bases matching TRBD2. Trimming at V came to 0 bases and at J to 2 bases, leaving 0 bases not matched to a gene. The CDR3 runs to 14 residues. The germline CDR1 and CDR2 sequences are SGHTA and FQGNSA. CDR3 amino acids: CASSLASGTYEQYF. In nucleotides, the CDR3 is TGTGCCAGCAGCTTAGCTAGCGGGACCTACGAGCAGTACTTC.

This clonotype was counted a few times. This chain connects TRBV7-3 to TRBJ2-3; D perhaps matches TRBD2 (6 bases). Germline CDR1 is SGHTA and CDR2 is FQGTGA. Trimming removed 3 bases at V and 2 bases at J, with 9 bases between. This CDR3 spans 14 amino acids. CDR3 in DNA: TGTGCCAGCAGCTTCCGGGGGTACACAGATACGCAGTATTTT. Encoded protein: CASSFRGYTDTQYF.

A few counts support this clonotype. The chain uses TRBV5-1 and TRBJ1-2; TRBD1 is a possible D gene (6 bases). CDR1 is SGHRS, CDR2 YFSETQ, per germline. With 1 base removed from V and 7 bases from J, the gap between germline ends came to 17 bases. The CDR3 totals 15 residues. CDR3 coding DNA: TGCGCCAGCAGCTTGTCGTCCGGGGGCAAGGGTGGCTACACCTTC. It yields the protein CASSLSSGGKGGYTF. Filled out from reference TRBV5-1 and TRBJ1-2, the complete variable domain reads KAGVTQTPRYLIKTRGQQVTLSCSPISGHRSVSWYQQTPGQGLQFLFEYFSETQRNKGNFPGRFSGRQFSNSRSEMNVSTLELGDSALYLCASSLSSGGKGGYTFGSGTRLTVV.